This T cell receptor (beta chain) was observed in a study of blood T cell repertoires in COVID-19. The wider study: Some COVID-19 samples were acute and others convalescent; all came from the United States, Italy and Spain. T cells, B-cell-depleted T cells, or PBMCs supplied cDNA or gDNA.

Germline assignment: CDR1 MNHEY and CDR2 SVGAGI. The CDR3 has 15 amino acids. V dropped 0 bases and J dropped 1 base, with 6 bases sitting between them. Source study methods: By means of reference gene primer amplification, nucleated cell counts were estimated. Sequencing was performed with immunoSEQ multiplex PCR; in TCRdb, only in-frame clones are kept and a portion is missing. V and J calls and clone size are copied from that table; D and trimming were computed from the DNA. The repertoire holds about 130,000 clones, with about four fifths as singletons. Remarks on this clone: Other DNA sequences in this sample translate to the same CDR3.

Patients in Seattle were enrolled during active infection, then followed longitudinally. V and J are TRBV6-5 and TRBJ2-2, with D perhaps TRBD1 (5 bases). Sequenced sample: peripheral blood. This TCR came from a man aged 25 to 40 with COVID-19, enrolled during active disease. CDR3 protein: CASSYSTGNTGELFF. CDR3 DNA: TGTGCCAGCAGTTACTCCACAGGGAACACCGGGGAGCTGTTTTTT.